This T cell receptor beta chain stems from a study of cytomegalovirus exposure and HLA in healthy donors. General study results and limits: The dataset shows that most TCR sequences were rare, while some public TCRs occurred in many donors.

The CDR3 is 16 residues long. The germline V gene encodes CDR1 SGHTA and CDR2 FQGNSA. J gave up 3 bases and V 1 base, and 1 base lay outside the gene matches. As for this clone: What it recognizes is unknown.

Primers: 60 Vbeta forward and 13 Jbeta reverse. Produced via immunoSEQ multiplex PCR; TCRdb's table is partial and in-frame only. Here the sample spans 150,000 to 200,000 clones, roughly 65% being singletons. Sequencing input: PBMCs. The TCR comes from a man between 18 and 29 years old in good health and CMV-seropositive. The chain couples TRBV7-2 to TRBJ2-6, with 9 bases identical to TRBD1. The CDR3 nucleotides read TGTGCCAGCAGCTTAGGGGGACAGGGTGGGGCCAACGTCCTGACTTTC. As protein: CASSLGGQGGANVLTF.